This passage covers 32 T cell receptor beta chains from one sample sequenced in a study of cytomegalovirus exposure and HLA in healthy donors. Vbeta (60) and Jbeta (13) primers were used in the PCR. TCRdb keeps only in-frame clones here, not all; method: immunoSEQ multiplex PCR. This sample has approximately 190,000 clones, with over 75% found just once. The sequencing input was PBMCs. These receptors were collected from a man between 35 and 55 years old in good health and CMV-seropositive.

The gene calls are TRBV9 and TRBJ2-5; 9 bases fit TRBD2. With 0 bases clipped from V and 4 bases from J, the junction kept 1 base outside the gene matches. Germline V gene lookup returns CDR1 SGDLS and CDR2 YYNGEE. This CDR3 is built from 14 residues. The CDR3 is CASSVGRGGETQYF. The CDR3 DNA reads TGTGCCAGCAGCGTAGGGCGGGGGGGAGAGACCCAGTACTTC. Drawing the rest from reference TRBV9 and TRBJ2-5, the complete variable domain is DSGVTQTPKHLITATGQRVTLRCSPRSGDLSVYWYQQSLDQGLQFLIQYYNGEERAKGNILERFSAQQFPDLHSELNLSSLELGDSALYFCASSVGRGGETQYFGPGTRLLVL.

The rearrangement uses TRBV30 and TRBJ2-5, with 9 bases identical to TRBD2. V lost 8 bases and J lost 4; bases outside the gene matches: 11. Looked up from germline, CDR1 is GTSNPN and CDR2 is SVGIG (reference sequence). The CDR3 consists of 14 residues. The CDR3 nucleotides read TGTGCCCGATCATGGGGACTAGCAGGAGAGACCCAGTACTTC. This sequence encodes CARSWGLAGETQYF.

The table lists this clone with a count of one. V and J are TRBV18 and TRBJ2-7; D uncertain. This CDR3 has 14 amino acids. Per germline, CDR1 KGHSH and CDR2 LQKENI. Trimming shortened V by 1 base and J by 3 bases, and 10 bases separated the two germline ends. The CDR3 DNA sequence: TGTGCCAGCTCACCACTCTTAGCAGACTACGAGCAGTACTTC. Its protein product is CASSPLLADYEQYF.

This chain joins TRBV7-9 and TRBJ2-7, with 9 bases aligning to TRBD1. CDR3 length equals 15 residues. CDR1 SEHNR and CDR2 FQNEAQ come from the germline V gene (reference sequence). The ends lost 3 bases at V and 3 bases at J; junction bases unmatched: 6. Here the CDR3 reads CASSFTGTGNYEQYF. The CDR3 DNA is TGTGCCAGCAGCTTTACCGGGACAGGGAACTACGAGCAGTACTTC.

This clone was detected once. The rearrangement joins TRBV7-9 to TRBJ2-3, with D maybe TRBD1 (6 bases). This CDR3 spans 15 amino acids. The germline V gene has CDR1 SEHNR and CDR2 FQNEAQ (reference sequence). V gave up 5 bases and J gave up 0 bases, with 12 bases separating them. DNA of the CDR3: TGTGCCAGCAGCCAAGGACAGTATAGCACAGATACGCAGTATTTT. Encoded protein: CASSQGQYSTDTQYF.

The chain couples TRBV6-5 to TRBJ1-2; 8 nucleotides align to TRBD1. The germline V gene has CDR1 MNHEY and CDR2 SVGAGI. The CDR3 totals 11 residues. The ends lost 5 bases at V and 10 bases at J; junction bases unmatched: 3. Here the CDR3 DNA reads TGTGCCAGCAGTCGGGGACAGGACTACACCTTC. Encoded protein: CASSRGQDYTF.

This chain uses TRBV7-2 with TRBJ1-5; D is uncertain. This CDR3 is built from 13 residues. Trimming pared 6 bases from V and 6 bases from J, leaving 12 bases between. The germline gives CDR1 SGHTA, CDR2 FQGNSA. The CDR3 DNA reads as TGTGCCAGCAGTACTGCGGGTTCTCAGCCCCAGCATTTT. It is translated as CASSTAGSQPQHF.

This clone was counted a few times. V and J are TRBV7-2 and TRBJ1-4; perhaps TRBD1 as D (5 bases). The germline V and J ends were trimmed by 6 bases and 0 bases, with 11 bases remaining between them. The CDR3 has 15 residues. The germline CDR1 and CDR2 sequences are SGHTA and FQGNSA. The CDR3 here is CASRNTGATNEKLFF. The CDR3 DNA is TGTGCCAGCAGAAACACAGGAGCAACTAATGAAAAACTGTTTTTT.

This clone was recorded a few times. The chain recombines TRBV4-1 with TRBJ2-7; 10 bases align to TRBD2. Germline V gene lookup returns CDR1 MGHRA and CDR2 YSYEKL. V was clipped by 3 bases and J by 4 bases; unmatched bases: 3. This CDR3 is built from 14 residues. The DNA of the CDR3 is TGCGCCAGCAGCCATCGGACTAGCGGATACGAGCAGTACTTC. This gives the protein CASSHRTSGYEQYF.

This clone was recorded only once. No conserved phenylalanine or tryptophan ends this CDR3, so it is likely a read error. It is unclear where the CDR3 begins or ends on the DNA, so no DNA is shown, and the CDR3 is as TCRdb lists it. CDR3 sequence: CASSVVKPPAPS. The chain uses TRBV9 and TRBJ2-7; the table's D call, TRBD2, has no DNA check behind it. The CDR3 adds up to 12 amino acids, both ends counted. Germline lookup yields CDR1 SGDLS and CDR2 YYNGEE.

The chain employs TRBV19 and TRBJ2-3; a weak D match, TRBD1 (6 bases). Germline V CDR1 and CDR2: LNHDA, SQIVND (reference sequence). With 5 bases removed from V and 1 base from J, the gap between germline ends came to 13 bases. This CDR3 comprises 15 residues. The DNA for the CDR3 is TGTGCCAGTAGTGGCGTTGCAGGGGGCACAGATACGCAGTATTTT. Translating it yields CASSGVAGGTDTQYF.

V is TRBV30 and J is TRBJ2-2; TRBD1 matches at 7 bases. V lost 0 bases, J lost 4 bases, and 14 bases stayed unmatched. Germline values: CDR1 GTSNPN, CDR2 SVGIG (reference sequence). CDR3 length: 18 residues. The CDR3 region is CAWSVLQGNPWGTGELFF. The CDR3 DNA sequence: TGTGCCTGGAGTGTACTACAGGGGAACCCTTGGGGCACCGGGGAGCTGTTTTTT.

J is TRBJ1-5 and V is TRBV7-8; 7 nucleotides match TRBD1. The trim removed 6 bases at V and 7 bases at J, leaving 9 bases unmatched. This CDR3 is built from 14 residues. Germline V gene data show CDR1 as SGHVS and CDR2 as FQNEAQ. CDR3 protein: CASSLLQGQQPQHF. The DNA for the CDR3 is TGTGCCAGCAGTTTATTACAGGGACAGCAGCCCCAGCATTTT. Combining the CDR3 with reference TRBV7-8 and TRBJ1-5 gives the whole variable domain GAGVSQSPRYKVAKRGQDVALRCDPISGHVSLFWYQQALGQGPEFLTYFQNEAQLDKSGLPSDRFFAERPEGSVSTLKIQRTQQEDSAVYLCASSLLQGQQPQHFGDGTRLSIL.

This rearrangement joins TRBV28 to TRBJ2-2, with 9 bases lining up with TRBD1. V trimming: 7 bases; J trimming: 2 bases; junction bases outside the gene matches: 2. There are 14 residues in the CDR3. Germline CDR1 MDHEN, CDR2 SYDVKM. The chain's CDR3 is CASITGGNTGELFF. CDR3 sequence (DNA): TGTGCCAGCATTACAGGGGGCAACACCGGGGAGCTGTTTTTT.

The chain employs TRBV9 and TRBJ2-3, with 7 bases matching TRBD1. Germline trimming cut 3 bases from V and 6 bases from J; bases unmatched to any gene: 7. CDR3 size: 14 residues. Germline V lookup: CDR1 SGDLS, CDR2 YYNGEE. The CDR3 spells CASSARDRDDTQYF. In nucleotides, the CDR3 is TGTGCCAGCAGCGCCAGAGACAGGGACGATACGCAGTATTTT.

This chain uses TRBV7-9 with TRBJ2-3; D ambiguous. The CDR3 is made up of 14 amino acids. Germline V CDR1 and CDR2: SEHNR, FQNEAQ (reference sequence). V lost 2 bases and J 3 bases, leaving 9 bases between the germline ends. The CDR3 bases are TGTGCCAGCAGCTTAACGGTCCCGACAGATACGCAGTATTTT. Residues: CASSLTVPTDTQYF. The variable domain in full, with the rest retrieved from reference TRBV7-9 and TRBJ2-3, is DTGVSQNPRHKITKRGQNVTFRCDPISEHNRLYWYRQTLGQGPEFLTYFQNEAQLEKSRLLSDRFSAERPKGSFSTLEIQRTEQGDSAMYLCASSLTVPTDTQYFGPGTRLTVL.

The chain carries TRBV18 and TRBJ1-1, with D uncertain. This CDR3 comprises 16 residues. Germline V gene lookup returns CDR1 KGHSH and CDR2 LQKENI. The germline V and J ends were trimmed by 3 bases and 1 base, with 15 bases remaining between them. CDR3 DNA: TGTGCCAGCTCACCTTACCCAGGAAGAACGAACACTGAAGCTTTCTTT. This sequence encodes CASSPYPGRTNTEAFF.

The J gene is TRBJ2-3, the V gene TRBV9; 11 bases map to TRBD2. Germline CDR1 reads SGDLS; CDR2 reads YYNGEE. The CDR3 length is 17 residues. Trimming at V came to 0 bases and at J to 6 bases, leaving 9 bases not matched to a gene. In DNA, the CDR3 is TGTGCCAGCAGCGTAGAGGGGGTAGCGGGGGGGTGGGATACGCAGTATTTT. Translating gives CASSVEGVAGGWDTQYF.

This clone has only a few counts. This chain uses TRBV18 with TRBJ2-5, with 7 bases matching TRBD2. CDR1 and CDR2 from the germline V gene are KGHSH and LQKENI. The CDR3 extends over 15 amino acids. The V segment lost 2 bases and the J segment 1 base; nucleotides outside the gene matches: 4. The chain's CDR3 is CASSPGAGVQETQYF. As DNA, the CDR3 is TGTGCCAGCTCACCAGGCGCGGGGGTCCAAGAGACCCAGTACTTC.

This sequence joins TRBV28 and TRBJ2-5, with 10 bases that match TRBD2. Germline CDR1 MDHEN, CDR2 SYDVKM. The CDR3 consists of 17 residues. After removal of 1 base from V and 4 bases from J, the junction contained 9 bases not matched to a gene. The chain's CDR3 is CASSLFLERGGSETQYF. In DNA form, the CDR3 reads TGTGCCAGCAGTTTATTCCTTGAGCGGGGGGGTTCAGAGACCCAGTACTTC.

This clone was seen just once. The chain recombines TRBV14 with TRBJ2-1, with 11 bases that match TRBD2. The length of the CDR3 is 15 residues. Germline-derived CDR1 and CDR2 are SGHDN and FVKESK. Trimming removed 4 bases from V and 2 bases from J; junction bases left unmatched: 1. CDR3 sequence reads: CASSLSGGAYNEQFF. CDR3 DNA: TGTGCCAGCAGCCTTAGCGGGGGGGCCTACAATGAGCAGTTCTTC.

The chain recombines TRBV5-8 with TRBJ2-1, with 10 bases identical to TRBD2. The J segment lost 3 bases and the V segment lost 6 bases, leaving 6 bases of the junction unmatched. CDR1 SGHTS and CDR2 YDEGEE come from the germline V gene. The CDR3 has 15 amino acids. The CDR3 reads CASTSGLAVYNEQFF. The CDR3 DNA sequence: TGTGCCAGCACTTCTGGACTAGCGGTCTACAATGAGCAGTTCTTC.

This CDR3 is CASSVMGRTGKYEQYF. CDR3 DNA: TGTGCCAGCAGTGTTATGGGTCGGACAGGGAAGTACGAGCAGTACTTC. The V and J genes are TRBV2 and TRBJ2-7; TRBD1 matches 8 bases. This CDR3 contains 16 residues. J was trimmed by 4 bases and V by 4 bases; bases with no gene match: 12. Germline CDR1 and CDR2: SNHLY and FYNNEI.

The chain links TRBV27 to TRBJ2-2; maybe TRBD2 (6 bases). CDR1 and CDR2 (germline): MNHEY, SMNVEV (reference sequence). The CDR3 runs to 14 residues. Trimming pared 2 bases from V and 5 bases from J, leaving 9 bases between. CDR3 protein: CASSLRGLTGELFF. The CDR3 region has the DNA TGTGCCAGCAGTTTACGGGGGTTGACCGGGGAGCTGTTTTTT.

This clone was found once. The chain couples TRBV6-1 to TRBJ1-2, with 8 positions matching TRBD1. The CDR3 contains 14 residues. CDR1 is MNHNS and CDR2 is SASEGT in the germline V gene. Trimming removed 7 bases from V and 6 bases from J; junction bases left unmatched: 10. CDR3 protein: CASIVSQGADGYTF. Here the CDR3 DNA reads TGTGCCAGCATAGTTAGTCAGGGGGCGGATGGCTACACCTTC.

This clone has a single count. V and J are TRBV27 and TRBJ1-5, with D tentatively TRBD1 (5 bases). Trimming took off 0 bases at V and 6 bases at J, with 12 bases between the two ends. The CDR3 extends over 15 amino acids. Per germline, CDR1 MNHEY and CDR2 SMNVEV (reference sequence). The CDR3 region is CASSLSGGTGQPQHF. DNA of the CDR3: TGTGCCAGCAGTTTATCGGGCGGGACGGGTCAGCCCCAGCATTTT.

The gene calls are TRBV7-9 and TRBJ2-3; D perhaps matches TRBD1 (5 bases). V lost 5 bases to trimming and J lost 0 bases, with 15 bases between them. The CDR3 extends over 16 amino acids. Germline V gene sequence: CDR1 SEHNR, CDR2 FQNEAQ (reference sequence). As DNA, the CDR3 is TGTGCCAGCAGCGAACCTCGACAGCCTAGCACAGATACGCAGTATTTT. Protein sequence: CASSEPRQPSTDTQYF.

The rearrangement links TRBV9 to TRBJ2-2, with 7 bases identical to TRBD1. V shed 3 bases, J shed 4 bases, and the junction held 6 bases outside the gene matches. The CDR3 has 15 amino acids. Germline lookup yields CDR1 SGDLS and CDR2 YYNGEE. This chain's CDR3 is CASSGTGSLTGELFF. CDR3 DNA: TGTGCCAGCAGCGGGACAGGATCTCTCACCGGGGAGCTGTTTTTT. Drawing the rest from reference TRBV9 and TRBJ2-2, the complete variable domain is DSGVTQTPKHLITATGQRVTLRCSPRSGDLSVYWYQQSLDQGLQFLIQYYNGEERAKGNILERFSAQQFPDLHSELNLSSLELGDSALYFCASSGTGSLTGELFFGEGSRLTVL.

The chain is built from TRBV5-1 and TRBJ1-1; 7 nucleotides agree with TRBD1. The length of the CDR3 is 16 residues. The J segment lost 0 bases and the V segment lost 0 bases, leaving 5 bases of the junction unmatched. Germline V gene lookup returns CDR1 SGHRS and CDR2 YFSETQ. CDR3 loop: CASSLGQGRLNTEAFF. DNA for the CDR3: TGCGCCAGCAGCTTGGGACAGGGCCGGTTGAACACTGAAGCTTTCTTT.

The V call is TRBV25-1, the J call TRBJ2-3; 9 bases are a match to TRBD2. This CDR3 has 14 residues. CDR1 MGHDK and CDR2 SYGVNS come from the germline V gene. Germline trimming cut 9 bases from V and 2 bases from J; bases unmatched to any gene: 6. The CDR3 coding sequence is TGTGCCAGGCCGACTAGCGGAATCACAGATACGCAGTATTTT. Translation gives CARPTSGITDTQYF.

The chain has TRBV6-5 and TRBJ1-5, with 8 bases identical to TRBD1. Trimming took 5 bases from V and 2 from J; bases not matched to a gene: 5. In germline, CDR1 is MNHEY, CDR2 SVGAGI. The CDR3 length is 15 residues. The CDR3 nucleotides are TGTGCCAGCAGTCGTACAGGGGGGGGCAATCAGCCCCAGCATTTT. Its protein is CASSRTGGGNQPQHF.

The J gene is TRBJ2-7, the V gene TRBV7-8, with a weak D call TRBD2 (7 bases). This CDR3 has 15 amino acids. The V and J ends lost 5 bases and 6 bases respectively, with 20 bases between them. The germline gives CDR1 SGHVS, CDR2 FQNEAQ. The DNA of the CDR3 is TGTGCCAGCAGCCCATCTAGGGGGGGGTTCCTCGAGCAGTACTTC. Protein sequence: CASSPSRGGFLEQYF.